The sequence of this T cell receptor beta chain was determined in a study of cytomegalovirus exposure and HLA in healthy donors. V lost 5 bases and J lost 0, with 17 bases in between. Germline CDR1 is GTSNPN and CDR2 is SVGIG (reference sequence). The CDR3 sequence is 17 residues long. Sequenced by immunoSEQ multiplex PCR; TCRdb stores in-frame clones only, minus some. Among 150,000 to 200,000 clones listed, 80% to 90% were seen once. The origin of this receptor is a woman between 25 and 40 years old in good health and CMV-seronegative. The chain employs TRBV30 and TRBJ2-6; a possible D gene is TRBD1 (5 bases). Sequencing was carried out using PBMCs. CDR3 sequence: CAWGYGHRSSGANVLTF. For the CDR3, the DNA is TGTGCCTGGGGTTACGGACACCGCAGCTCTGGGGCCAACGTCCTGACTTTC.